This T cell receptor beta chain comes out of a study of shared clonotypes between healthy human individuals. Using immunoSEQ multiplex PCR, the repertoire was profiled, and TCRdb retains in-frame clones only, with some absent. This sample has over a million clones, with 75% to 80% found just once. Each donor was a Caucasian adult residing in Nashville, Tennessee. Study outcomes and limitations: Naive subsets tended to show greater estimated richness than memory subsets.

On this clone: Its specificity is not known.

The sample was memory CD4+ T cells from PBMCs. As to subset: CD45RA-negative fraction. This clonotype was sampled from a young man in good health. Some clones in this sample may be carry-over from other donors' samples.

The CDR3 spells CSVADRTDQPQHF. The CDR3 coding sequence is TGCAGCGTTGCTGACAGGACTGATCAGCCCCAGCATTTT. The V gene is TRBV29-1, the J gene TRBJ1-5; D perhaps matches TRBD1 (6 bases). CDR1 SQVTM and CDR2 ANQGSEA come from the germline V gene. The CDR3 contains 13 residues. Trimming took off 4 bases at V and 5 bases at J, with 12 bases between the two ends.